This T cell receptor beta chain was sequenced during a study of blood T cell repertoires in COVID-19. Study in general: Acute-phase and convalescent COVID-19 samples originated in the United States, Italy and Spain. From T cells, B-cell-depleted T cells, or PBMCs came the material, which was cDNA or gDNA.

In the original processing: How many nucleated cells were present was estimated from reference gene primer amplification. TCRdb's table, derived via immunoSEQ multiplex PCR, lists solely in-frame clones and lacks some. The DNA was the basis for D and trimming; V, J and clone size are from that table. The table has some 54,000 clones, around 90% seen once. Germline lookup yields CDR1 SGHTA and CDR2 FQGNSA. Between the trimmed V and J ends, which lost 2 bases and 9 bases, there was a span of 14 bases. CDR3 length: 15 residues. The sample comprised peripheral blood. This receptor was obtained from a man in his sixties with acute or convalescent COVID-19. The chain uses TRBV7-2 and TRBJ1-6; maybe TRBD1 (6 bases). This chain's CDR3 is CASSLFGGRSSPLHF. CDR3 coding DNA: TGTGCCAGCAGCTTATTTGGGGGCCGGAGTTCACCCCTCCACTTT.